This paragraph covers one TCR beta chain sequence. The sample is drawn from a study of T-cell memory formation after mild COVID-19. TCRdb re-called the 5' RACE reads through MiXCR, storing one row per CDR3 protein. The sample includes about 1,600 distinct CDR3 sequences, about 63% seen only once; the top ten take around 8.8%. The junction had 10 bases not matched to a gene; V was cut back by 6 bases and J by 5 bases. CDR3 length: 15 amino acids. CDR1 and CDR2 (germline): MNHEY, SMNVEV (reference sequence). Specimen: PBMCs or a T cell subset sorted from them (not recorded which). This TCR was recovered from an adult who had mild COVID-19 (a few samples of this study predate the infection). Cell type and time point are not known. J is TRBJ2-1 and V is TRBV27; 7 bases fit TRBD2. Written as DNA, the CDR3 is TGTGCCAGCAGCCCGATTCAGCGGGGACACAATGAGCAGTTCTTC. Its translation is CASSPIQRGHNEQFF.